This T cell receptor beta chain originates from a study of beta chain features in type 1 diabetes. The study reverse transcribed the entire isolated RNA, so it sequenced expressed TCRB transcripts. The repertoire was sequenced with immunoSEQ multiplex PCR; TCRdb's copy has only in-frame clones and lacks some. Of a few hundred thousand clones listed, approximately 12% are singletons. Worth noting for this clone: What it binds is not known.

Overall study findings and caveats: Patients with Type 1 diabetes showed moderately but significantly shorter TCRB CDR3s in all four CD4+ subsets.

The single heparinised draw taken from each donor contained about 100 mL of blood on average. The CDR3 length is 13 residues. Germline V gives CDR1 MNHNY, CDR2 SVGAGI (reference sequence). V was shortened by 6 bases and J by 14 bases, with 20 bases between the two germline ends. The sequenced sample was naive CD4+ T cells from blood. The sequence derives from a woman aged 18-29 years with type 1 diabetes. The genes are TRBV6-6 and TRBJ2-1; possible D gene TRBD2, 5 bases. CDR3 loop: CASSSPGSVKKFF. CDR3 DNA: TGTGCCAGCAGCTCCCCCGGTAGCGTCAAAAAGTTCTTC.